The 16 T cell receptor beta chains below all came from one sample that was sequenced in a study of neoadjuvant anti-PD-1 for oral cavity cancer. Assay: immunoSEQ multiplex PCR; the TCRdb copy retains only in-frame clones and omits some. In the table there are 9,500 to 15,000 clones, roughly 70% of which are singletons. The sequencing here drew on tumor tissue, taken before nivolumab (anti-PD-1) treatment. The receptors shown here come from a person aged 35-80 years with oral cavity squamous cell carcinoma. The donor label of this sample is uncertain.

J is TRBJ2-2 and V is TRBV5-4; D not resolved. V was cut by 4 bases and J by 8 bases, with 12 bases left in between. The CDR3 extends over 13 amino acids. Per the germline V gene, CDR1 is SGHNT and CDR2 is YYREEE (reference sequence). Here the CDR3 DNA reads TGTGCCAGCAGCCCAAGTTTCGAGGGGGAGCTGTTTTTT. Its translation is CASSPSFEGELFF.

This clone has a handful of counts. The chain joins TRBV6-1 to TRBJ2-3; 11 bases are shared with TRBD1. The CDR3 length is 15 residues. The V gene's germline CDR1 is MNHNS and CDR2 SASEGT. The V gene end was trimmed by 2 bases and the J gene end by 3 bases; junction bases not matched to a gene: 1. CDR3 DNA sequence: TGTGCCAGCAGTGAACGGGACAGGGGGACAGATACGCAGTATTTT. It codes for CASSERDRGTDTQYF.

The CDR3: CASSPDTDTQYF. CDR3 nucleotide sequence: TGTGCCAGCAGCCCCGACACAGATACGCAGTATTTT. The chain joins TRBV4-2 to TRBJ2-3; D is uncertain. This CDR3 spans 12 amino acids. The V end lost 4 bases, the J end lost 2 bases, and 4 bases lay between the germline ends. Germline lookup yields CDR1 LGHNA and CDR2 YNFKEQ.

The rearrangement links TRBV9 to TRBJ1-5; D not resolved. This CDR3 is built from 15 residues. Germline CDR1 and CDR2: SGDLS and YYNGEE. V lost 0 bases and J 7 bases, leaving 14 bases between the germline ends. In DNA form, the CDR3 reads TGTGCCAGCAGCGTAGGGTGGGAAAAGGGACAGCCCCAGCATTTT. This codes for CASSVGWEKGQPQHF.

This clone appeared a few times. V usage is TRBV19 and J usage is TRBJ2-2; D is unresolved. Germline V gives CDR1 LNHDA, CDR2 SQIVND (reference sequence). The V and J ends lost 4 bases and 0 bases respectively, with 9 bases between them. The CDR3 spans 15 residues. The DNA of the CDR3 is TGTGCCAGTAGTAACTACGGAGCGAACACCGGGGAGCTGTTTTTT. Its protein product is CASSNYGANTGELFF.

V gene TRBV28 combines with J gene TRBJ1-4; D ambiguous. Between the trimmed V and J ends, which lost 6 bases and 4 bases, there was a span of 9 bases. Germline lookup yields CDR1 MDHEN and CDR2 SYDVKM. The CDR3 has 13 amino acids. CDR3 sequence: CASSEGFNEKLFF. The CDR3 DNA reads as TGTGCCAGCAGCGAAGGATTTAATGAAAAACTGTTTTTT.

This chain joins TRBV7-9 and TRBJ1-1; D possibly corresponds to TRBD1 (6 bases). In germline, CDR1 is SEHNR, CDR2 FQNEAQ (reference sequence). V was cut by 5 bases and J by 0 bases, with 16 bases left in between. The CDR3 covers 16 residues. Here the CDR3 reads CASSPRGTRMNTEAFF. The CDR3 DNA reads TGTGCCAGCAGCCCTCGTGGGACAAGAATGAACACTGAAGCTTTCTTT.

V gene TRBV12-2 combines with J gene TRBJ2-7; the DNA was not compared with TRBD2, the D call given in the table. TRBV12-2 is a pseudogene locus. The CDR3 contains 16 residues. CDR3 protein: CASRSRGGQASYEQYF. In DNA form, the CDR3 reads TGTGCAAGTCGCTCCAGGGGAGGGCAGGCCTCCTACGAGCAGTACTTC.

CDR3 coding DNA: TGTGCCAGCAGCTCGGGCCCAGGGGGCAATCAGCCCCAGCATTTT. It yields the protein CASSSGPGGNQPQHF. This chain uses TRBV7-9 with TRBJ1-5; TRBD1 is a possible D gene (6 bases). The germline CDR1 and CDR2 sequences are SEHNR and FQNEAQ (reference sequence). Trimming stripped 4 bases from V and 2 bases from J, with 12 bases between. The CDR3 loop spans 15 amino acids. Looking up the rest from reference TRBV7-9 and TRBJ1-5 gives the full variable domain: DTGVSQNPRHKITKRGQNVTFRCDPISEHNRLYWYRQTLGQGPEFLTYFQNEAQLEKSRLLSDRFSAERPKGSFSTLEIQRTEQGDSAMYLCASSSGPGGNQPQHFGDGTRLSIL.

This chain joins TRBV7-2 and TRBJ2-7; no definite D call. Germline CDR1 reads SGHTA; CDR2 reads FQGNSA. V gave up 1 base and J gave up 4 bases, with 2 bases separating them. The CDR3 totals 11 residues. In DNA form, the CDR3 reads TGTGCCAGCAGCTTAGTATACGAGCAGTACTTC. Translation: CASSLVYEQYF.

This clone has a handful of counts. The V and J genes are TRBV27 and TRBJ1-5; the D is unclear. The CDR3 spans 14 residues. Looked up from germline, CDR1 is MNHEY and CDR2 is SMNVEV (reference sequence). V lost 1 base to trimming and J lost 1 base, with 5 bases between them. For the CDR3, the DNA is TGTGCCAGCAGTTTATTAGGGAGCAATCAGCCCCAGCATTTT. It encodes CASSLLGSNQPQHF.

This chain links TRBV6-1 with TRBJ2-2, with 9 bases identical to TRBD1. With V trimmed by 3 bases and J by 6 bases, 5 bases remained unmatched. This CDR3 is 15 amino acids long. Germline values: CDR1 MNHNS, CDR2 SASEGT. This CDR3 reads CASSDGTGRAGELFF. The CDR3 DNA reads as TGTGCCAGCAGTGACGGGACAGGGAGGGCCGGGGAGCTGTTTTTT.

The table lists this clone with a few counts. The J gene is TRBJ2-1, the V gene TRBV5-5; tentative D call: TRBD2 (6 bases). Germline values: CDR1 SGHKS, CDR2 YYEKEE (reference sequence). This CDR3 contains 12 residues. The V end lost 4 bases, the J end lost 11 bases, and 13 bases lay between the germline ends. The CDR3 sequence: CASSLDGGKQFF. CDR3 sequence (DNA): TGTGCCAGCAGCCTTGACGGGGGTAAGCAGTTCTTC.

The chain has TRBV4-2 and TRBJ1-5; D perhaps matches TRBD1 (6 bases). This CDR3 contains 15 residues. Germline lookup yields CDR1 LGHNA and CDR2 YNFKEQ. V was clipped by 5 bases and J by 6 bases, with 17 bases between them. CDR3 sequence: CASSGEAGVTQPQHF. CDR3 in DNA: TGTGCCAGCAGCGGGGAGGCAGGGGTTACTCAGCCCCAGCATTTT.

The chain links TRBV18 to TRBJ2-7; a weak D match, TRBD2 (6 bases). The CDR3 runs to 15 residues. The V and J ends lost 5 bases and 3 bases respectively, with 17 bases between them. Germline CDR1 is KGHSH and CDR2 is LQKENI. The CDR3 region is CASSSPGGPIYEQYF. In DNA form, the CDR3 reads TGTGCCAGCTCATCCCCCGGGGGTCCCATCTACGAGCAGTACTTC. Full variable domain (rest looked up from reference TRBV18 and TRBJ2-7): NAGVMQNPRHLVRRRGQEARLRCSPMKGHSHVYWYRQLPEEGLKFMVYLQKENIIDESGMPKERFSAEFPKEGPSILRIQQVVRGDSAAYFCASSSPGGPIYEQYFGPGTRLTVT.

The CDR3 bases are TGTGCCAGCAGCTTGGGCCCAACTCCGACAGGGAATTTTGGTGAAAAACTGTTTTTT. Amino acid sequence: CASSLGPTPTGNFGEKLFF. The V call is TRBV5-4, the J call TRBJ1-4, with TRBD1 matching 7 bases. The CDR3 is 19 residues long. Germline V gene lookup returns CDR1 SGHNT and CDR2 YYREEE (reference sequence). V dropped 0 bases and J dropped 7; count of bases not matched to a gene: 18.